A single sample is the source of the 2 T cell receptor beta chains below, sequenced in a study of blood T cell repertoires in COVID-19 (dated by TCRdb to 2018 to 2020). Libraries were built with the immunoSEQ multiplex PCR assay. Entries here come from immuneACCESS through TCRdb and include only in-frame sequences with V and J called. Some clones fail to appear in such tables; in the studies checked, an unresolved V gene covers under half of the shortfall, and the cause of the remainder is unknown. The sample table records fewer than 200,000 clones; about 83% of these occur just once. Clones ranked in the top ten supply around 0.88% of the sample. Source material: peripheral blood. These receptors all come from a woman aged 18 to 35 who had recovered from COVID-19.

V and J are TRBV5-1 and TRBJ1-1; possibly TRBD1 for D (6 bases). This CDR3 region has 14 residues. CDR1 and CDR2 from the germline V gene are SGHRS and YFSETQ. Trimming cost V 4 bases and J 7 bases, with 17 bases left between them. CDR3 residues: CASSARRDTIEAFF. In nucleotides, the CDR3 is TGCGCCAGCAGCGCCCGCCGGGACACAATTGAAGCTTTCTTT.

As concerns this clone: The junction differs from germline at one of its ends, possibly a read error. The chain couples TRBV24-1 to TRBJ2-1; weak D call: TRBD2 (5 bases). In germline, CDR1 is KGHDR, CDR2 SFDVKD. The CDR3 covers 16 residues. CDR3 region: CASSSSGSEAYNEQFF. CDR3 DNA: TGTGCCAGCAGTTCTAGTGGGAGTGAAGCCTACAATGAGCAGTTCTTC.